This T cell receptor (beta chain) was identified during a study of blood T cell repertoires in COVID-19. Study information: Sites across the United States, Italy and Spain contributed samples from acute and convalescent COVID-19.

Recruited during active infection, patients (from Seattle) were subsequently followed longitudinally. Germline CDR1 and CDR2: SGHTA and FQGNSA. This CDR3 has 13 residues. The V gene lost 10 bases and the J gene lost 1 base, with 13 bases spanning the gap. There are a few counts of this clone. Original processing notes: Estimation of nucleated cell counts was performed using reference gene primer amplification. Here immunoSEQ multiplex PCR was the method, and the copy in TCRdb shows in-frame clones only, minus some. That table gives V, J and clone size, and the DNA gave D and trimming. The data contain under 200,000 clones, about 85% of them seen just once; the ten biggest clones take up less than 7%.

This clonotype was obtained from a woman in her forties with COVID-19, enrolled during active disease. This rearrangement joins TRBV7-2 to TRBJ2-5, with D possibly TRBD2 on 6 matching bases. The sample consisted of peripheral blood. DNA of the CDR3: TGTGCCACCTCGCGGAGGGTCCAAGAGACCCAGTACTTC. As protein: CATSRRVQETQYF.